This is a list of T cell receptor beta chains from one sample in a study of blood T cells in healthy people across ages. TCRdb independently ran MiXCR on the 5' RACE reads; one entry per CDR3 protein. Counted here are approximately 880,000 distinct CDR3 sequences, 45% to 50% occurring once; the ten biggest clones make up 13%. Material for sequencing was blood. The receptors shown here come from a young man in good health. Each CDR3 is given with its conserved first and last residue. A D gene is named only where the DNA matches it firmly. Only part of the rows carry a size: once, few, many, or a class if the clone is expanded.

D,size,V,J,CDR3,DNA
-,few,TRBV9,TRBJ2-1,CASSNRDPSNEQFF,TGTGCCAGCAGCAACCGGGACCCATCCAATGAGCAGTTCTTC
TRBD1,-,TRBV28,TRBJ2-5,CASTESRGLEQYF,TGTGCCAGCACTGAGAGCAGGGGGCTAGAGCAGTACTTC
TRBD2,once,TRBV7-7,TRBJ2-3,CASSLGSGRADTQYF,TGTGCTAGCAGCTTAGGTTCCGGGAGGGCAGATACGCAGTATTTT
TRBD2,-,TRBV5-1,TRBJ2-5,CASREAGYVEATQYF,TGCGCCAGCAGGGAAGCGGGGTACGTAGAAGCGACCCAGTACTTC
-,-,TRBV20-1,TRBJ1-1,CSARRDTDSEAFF,TGCAGTGCCCGGCGGGACACGGACTCTGAAGCTTTCTTT
-,-,TRBV20-1,TRBJ2-7,CSARDENSHYEQYF,TGCAGTGCTAGAGACGAGAACTCCCACTACGAGCAGTACTTC
TRBD2,many,TRBV10-3,TRBJ2-7,CAARSPGLAYEQYF,TGTGCCGCTAGGTCCCCGGGACTAGCCTACGAGCAGTACTTC
-,few,TRBV4-2,TRBJ2-7,CASSQVSEYEQYF,TGTGCCAGCAGCCAAGTGTCCGAGTACGAGCAGTACTTC
-,few,TRBV7-2,TRBJ2-3,CASSLLAGYTDTQYF,TGTGCCAGCAGCTTACTTGCGGGGTACACAGATACGCAGTATTTT
TRBD2,many,TRBV4-3,TRBJ2-3,CASSLDFSRGVSNPDTQYF,TGCGCCAGCAGCCTGGATTTCTCGCGGGGGGTGTCGAACCCAGATACGCAGTATTTT
TRBD1,-,TRBV6-2/TRBV6-3,TRBJ1-2,CASSYSRDSTDGYTF,TGTGCCAGCAGTTACTCCCGGGACAGCACAGATGGCTACACCTTC
TRBD1,-,TRBV5-1,TRBJ2-5,CASSQQGQGARAGETQYF,TGCGCCAGCAGCCAACAAGGACAGGGGGCGAGAGCCGGAGAGACCCAGTACTTC
-,-,TRBV20-1,TRBJ2-2,CSAPSSRENTGELFF,TGCAGTGCTCCCAGTTCCCGAGAGAACACCGGGGAGCTGTTTTTT
-,-,TRBV10-3,TRBJ1-2,CAISESEEYGYTF,TGTGCCATCAGTGAGTCGGAGGAGTATGGCTACACCTTC
TRBD2,few,TRBV20-1,TRBJ2-1,CSARPGTRIVDEQFF,TGCAGTGCTAGACCCGGGACTAGGATTGTGGATGAGCAGTTCTTC
TRBD2,-,TRBV27,TRBJ2-1,CASSLSGLAPSSYHNEQFF,TGTGCCAGCAGTTTATCGGGACTAGCCCCCTCCTCCTACCACAATGAGCAGTTCTTC
-,-,TRBV11-2,TRBJ2-1,CASSLEISDNEQFF,TGTGCCAGCAGCTTAGAGATTAGCGACAATGAGCAGTTCTTC
TRBD1,-,TRBV27,TRBJ2-7,CASSSTGDGYEQYF,TGTGCCAGCAGTTCAACAGGGGACGGGTACGAGCAGTACTTC
TRBD2,few,TRBV6-2/TRBV6-3,TRBJ2-7,CASLSGGGYEQYF,TGTGCCAGCCTCAGCGGGGGGGGCTACGAGCAGTACTTC
TRBD2,many,TRBV6-2/TRBV6-3,TRBJ2-1,CASSLTSGGADEQFF,TGTGCCAGCAGCCTGACTAGCGGGGGGGCCGATGAGCAGTTCTTC
TRBD1,-,TRBV6-7,TRBJ1-1,CASSYQQGERTEAFF,TGTGCCAGCAGTTACCAACAGGGGGAGAGGACTGAAGCTTTCTTT
-,few,TRBV12-3/TRBV12-4,TRBJ1-2,CASSLAGGAGYTF,TGTGCCAGCAGTTTAGCAGGCGGGGCTGGCTACACCTTC
TRBD2,-,TRBV6-6,TRBJ2-2,CANRRGGANTGELFF,TGTGCCAACAGACGCGGGGGGGCGAACACCGGGGAGCTGTTTTTT
TRBD2,-,TRBV4-1,TRBJ2-7,CTSSQGTSGSYEQYF,TGCACCAGCAGCCAAGGAACCAGCGGGAGCTACGAGCAGTACTTC
-,few,TRBV7-9,TRBJ1-2,CASSLGGETNYGYTF,TGTGCCAGCAGCTTAGGGGGGGAAACTAACTATGGCTACACCTTC
TRBD1,-,TRBV11-1,TRBJ2-7,CASSLLPGQGTYEQYF,TGTGCCAGCAGCCTGCTCCCGGGACAGGGTACCTACGAGCAGTACTTC
TRBD2,-,TRBV28,TRBJ2-7,CATGAGGSRYEQYF,TGTGCCACCGGCGCGGGGGGGAGTCGCTACGAGCAGTACTTC
TRBD1,-,TRBV28,TRBJ2-7,CASSPDRARPYEQYF,TGTGCCAGCAGCCCGGACAGGGCAAGACCCTACGAGCAGTACTTC
-,few,TRBV12-5,TRBJ2-5,CASGEQAEETQYF,TGTGCTAGTGGGGAGCAGGCCGAAGAGACCCAGTACTTC
-,-,TRBV20-1,TRBJ1-1,CSVREGRAFF,TGCAGTGTCAGAGAGGGGAGAGCTTTCTTT
TRBD1,-,TRBV18,TRBJ2-4,CTSSLQGAYSDIQYF,TGTACCAGCTCCCTACAGGGGGCGTATTCGGACATTCAGTACTTC
TRBD1,-,TRBV7-8,TRBJ1-5,CASRNTGTGNQPQHF,TGTGCCAGCAGAAACACCGGGACAGGGAATCAGCCCCAGCATTTT
-,-,TRBV2,TRBJ2-7,CASGTGYEQYF,TGTGCCAGCGGGACGGGTTACGAGCAGTACTTC